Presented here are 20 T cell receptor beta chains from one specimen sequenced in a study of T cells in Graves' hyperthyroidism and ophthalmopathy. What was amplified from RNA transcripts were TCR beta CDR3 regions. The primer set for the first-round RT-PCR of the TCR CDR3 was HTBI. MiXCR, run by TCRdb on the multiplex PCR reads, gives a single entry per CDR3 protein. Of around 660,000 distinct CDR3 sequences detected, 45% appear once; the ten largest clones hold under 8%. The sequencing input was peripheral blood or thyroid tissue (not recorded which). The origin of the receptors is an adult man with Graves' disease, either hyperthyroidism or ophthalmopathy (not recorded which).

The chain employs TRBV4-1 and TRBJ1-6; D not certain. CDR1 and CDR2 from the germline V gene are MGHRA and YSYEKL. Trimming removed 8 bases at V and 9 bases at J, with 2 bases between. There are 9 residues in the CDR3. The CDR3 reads CASLSPLHF. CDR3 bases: TGCGCCAGCCTTTCACCCCTCCACTTT.

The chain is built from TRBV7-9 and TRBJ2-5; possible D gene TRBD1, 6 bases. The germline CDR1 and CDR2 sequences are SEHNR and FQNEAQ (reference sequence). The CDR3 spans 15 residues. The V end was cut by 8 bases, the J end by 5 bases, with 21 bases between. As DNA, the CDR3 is TGTGCCAGCTCACCGGACGGCAGGGGTTGGGAGACCCAGTACTTC. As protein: CASSPDGRGWETQYF. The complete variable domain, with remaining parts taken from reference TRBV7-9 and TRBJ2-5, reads DTGVSQNPRHKITKRGQNVTFRCDPISEHNRLYWYRQTLGQGPEFLTYFQNEAQLEKSRLLSDRFSAERPKGSFSTLEIQRTEQGDSAMYLCASSPDGRGWETQYFGPGTRLLVL.

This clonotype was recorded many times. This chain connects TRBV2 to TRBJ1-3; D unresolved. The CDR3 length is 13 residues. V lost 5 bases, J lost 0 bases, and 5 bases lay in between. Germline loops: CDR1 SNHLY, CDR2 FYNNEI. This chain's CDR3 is CASSTSSGNTIYF. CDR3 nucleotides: TGTGCCAGCAGTACTAGCTCTGGAAACACCATATATTTT.

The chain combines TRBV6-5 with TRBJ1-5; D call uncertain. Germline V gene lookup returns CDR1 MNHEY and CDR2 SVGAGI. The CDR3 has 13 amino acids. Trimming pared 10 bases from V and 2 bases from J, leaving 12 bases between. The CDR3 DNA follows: TGTGCCAACACCTACTCGGGCAATCAGCCCCAGCATTTT. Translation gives CANTYSGNQPQHF.

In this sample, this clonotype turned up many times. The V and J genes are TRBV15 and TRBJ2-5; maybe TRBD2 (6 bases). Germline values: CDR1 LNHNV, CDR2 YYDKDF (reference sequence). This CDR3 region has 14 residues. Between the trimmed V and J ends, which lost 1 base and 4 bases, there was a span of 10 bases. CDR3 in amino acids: CATSRVVAVETQYF. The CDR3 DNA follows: TGTGCCACCAGCAGAGTAGTAGCGGTAGAGACCCAGTACTTC.

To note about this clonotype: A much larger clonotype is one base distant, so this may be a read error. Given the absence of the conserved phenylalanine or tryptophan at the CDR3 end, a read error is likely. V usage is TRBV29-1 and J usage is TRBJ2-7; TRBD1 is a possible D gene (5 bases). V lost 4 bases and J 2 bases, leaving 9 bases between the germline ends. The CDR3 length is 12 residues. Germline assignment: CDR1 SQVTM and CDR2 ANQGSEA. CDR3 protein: CSVGTRTYEQYL. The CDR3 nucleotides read TGCAGCGTTGGGACACGGACCTACGAGCAGTACCTC.

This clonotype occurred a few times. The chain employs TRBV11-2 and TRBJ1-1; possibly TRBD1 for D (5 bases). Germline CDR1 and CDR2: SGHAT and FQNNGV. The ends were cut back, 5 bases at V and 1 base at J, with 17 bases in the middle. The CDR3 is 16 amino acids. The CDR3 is CASSQAGWEPNTEAFF. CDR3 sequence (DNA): TGTGCCAGCAGCCAGGCAGGGTGGGAGCCGAACACTGAAGCTTTCTTT. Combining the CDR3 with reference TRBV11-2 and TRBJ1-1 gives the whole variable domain EAGVAQSPRYKIIEKRQSVAFWCNPISGHATLYWYQQILGQGPKLLIQFQNNGVVDDSQLPKDRFSAERLKGVDSTLKIQPAKLEDSAVYLCASSQAGWEPNTEAFFGQGTRLTVV.

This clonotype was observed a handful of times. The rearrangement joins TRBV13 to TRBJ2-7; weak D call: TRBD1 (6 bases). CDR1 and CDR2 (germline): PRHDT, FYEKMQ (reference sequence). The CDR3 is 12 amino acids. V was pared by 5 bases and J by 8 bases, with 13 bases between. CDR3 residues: CASSPGQSQQYF. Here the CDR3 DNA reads TGTGCCAGCAGCCCAGGACAGAGCCAGCAGTACTTC.

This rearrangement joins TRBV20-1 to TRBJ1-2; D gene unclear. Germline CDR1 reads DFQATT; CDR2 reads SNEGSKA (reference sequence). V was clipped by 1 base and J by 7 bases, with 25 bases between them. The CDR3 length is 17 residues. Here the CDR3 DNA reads TGCAGTGCTAGAGGAGCCTCGGGAGTTAAGTTGTCGACTGGCTACACCTTC. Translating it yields CSARGASGVKLSTGYTF.

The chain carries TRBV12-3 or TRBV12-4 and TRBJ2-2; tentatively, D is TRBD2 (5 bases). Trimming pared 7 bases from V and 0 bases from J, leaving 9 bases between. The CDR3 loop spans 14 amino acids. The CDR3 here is CASNVLANTGELFF. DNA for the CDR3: TGTGCCAGCAATGTACTAGCGAACACCGGGGAGCTGTTTTTT.

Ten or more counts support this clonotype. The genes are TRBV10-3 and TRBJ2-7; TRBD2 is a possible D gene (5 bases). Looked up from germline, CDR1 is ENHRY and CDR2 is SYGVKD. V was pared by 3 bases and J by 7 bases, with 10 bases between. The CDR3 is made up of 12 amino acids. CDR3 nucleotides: TGTGCCATCAGTGAAGAGCGACTAGAGCAGTACTTC. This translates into CAISEERLEQYF.

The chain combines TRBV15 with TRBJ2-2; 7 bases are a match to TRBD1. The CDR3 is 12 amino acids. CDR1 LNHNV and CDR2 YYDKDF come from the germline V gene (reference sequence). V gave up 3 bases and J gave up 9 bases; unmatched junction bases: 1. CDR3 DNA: TGTGCCACCAGCAGGACAGGGTGGGAGCTGTTTTTT. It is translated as CATSRTGWELFF.

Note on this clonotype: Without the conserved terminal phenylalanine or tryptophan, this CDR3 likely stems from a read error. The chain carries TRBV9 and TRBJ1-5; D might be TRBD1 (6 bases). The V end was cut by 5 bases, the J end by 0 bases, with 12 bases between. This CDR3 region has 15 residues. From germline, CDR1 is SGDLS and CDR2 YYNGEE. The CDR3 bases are TGTGCCAGCAGTCAGGGGTTCAATAGCAATCAGCCCCAGCATCTT. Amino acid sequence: CASSQGFNSNQPQHL.

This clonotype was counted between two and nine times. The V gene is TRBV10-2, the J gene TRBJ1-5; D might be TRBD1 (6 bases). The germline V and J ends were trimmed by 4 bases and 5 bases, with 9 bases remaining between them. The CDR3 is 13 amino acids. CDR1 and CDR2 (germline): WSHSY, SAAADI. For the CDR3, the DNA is TGCGCCAGCAGTGGGGGGGCTGATCAGCCCCAGCATTTT. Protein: CASSGGADQPQHF.

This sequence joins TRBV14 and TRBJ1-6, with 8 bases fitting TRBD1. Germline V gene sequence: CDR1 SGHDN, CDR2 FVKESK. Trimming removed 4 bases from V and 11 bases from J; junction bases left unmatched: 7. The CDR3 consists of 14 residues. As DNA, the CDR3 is TGTGCCAGCAGCCGCGGACAGGGTCGAACACCCCTCCACTTT. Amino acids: CASSRGQGRTPLHF.

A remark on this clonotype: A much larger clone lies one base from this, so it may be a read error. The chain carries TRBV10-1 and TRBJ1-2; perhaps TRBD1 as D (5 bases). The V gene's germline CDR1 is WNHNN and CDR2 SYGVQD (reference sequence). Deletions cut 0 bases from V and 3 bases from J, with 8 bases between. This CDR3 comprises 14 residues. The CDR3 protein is CASSESVRDYGYTF. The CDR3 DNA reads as TGCGCCAGCAGTGAGTCGGTCAGGGACTATGGCTACACCTTC.

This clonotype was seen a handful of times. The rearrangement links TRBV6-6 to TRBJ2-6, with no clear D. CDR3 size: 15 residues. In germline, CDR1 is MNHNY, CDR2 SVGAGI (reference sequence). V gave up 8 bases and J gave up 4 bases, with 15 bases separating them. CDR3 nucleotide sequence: TGTGCCAGCGGGTCTTACCGCGCCGGGGCCAACGTCCTGACTTTC. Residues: CASGSYRAGANVLTF.

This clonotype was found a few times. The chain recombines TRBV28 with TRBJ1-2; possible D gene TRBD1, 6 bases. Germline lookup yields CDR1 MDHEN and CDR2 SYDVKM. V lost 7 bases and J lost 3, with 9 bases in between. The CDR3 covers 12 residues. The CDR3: CASMRQDYGYTF. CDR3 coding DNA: TGTGCCAGCATGAGACAGGACTATGGCTACACCTTC.

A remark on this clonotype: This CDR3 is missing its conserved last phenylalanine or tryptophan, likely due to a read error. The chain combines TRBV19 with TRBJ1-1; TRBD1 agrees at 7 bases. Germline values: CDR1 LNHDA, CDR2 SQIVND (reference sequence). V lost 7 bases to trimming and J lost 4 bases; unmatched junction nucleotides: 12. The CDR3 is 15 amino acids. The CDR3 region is CASTPIPTGFTEAFY. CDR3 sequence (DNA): TGTGCCAGTACTCCCATACCGACAGGGTTCACTGAAGCTTTCTAT.

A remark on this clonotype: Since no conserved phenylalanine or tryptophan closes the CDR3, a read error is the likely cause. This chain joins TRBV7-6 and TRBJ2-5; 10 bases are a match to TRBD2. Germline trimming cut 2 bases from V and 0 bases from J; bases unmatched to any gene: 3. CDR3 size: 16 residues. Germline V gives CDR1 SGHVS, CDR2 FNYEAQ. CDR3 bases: TGTGCCAGCAGCTTATTTCTAGCGGGGGACCAAGAGACCCAGTACCTC. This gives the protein CASSLFLAGDQETQYL.